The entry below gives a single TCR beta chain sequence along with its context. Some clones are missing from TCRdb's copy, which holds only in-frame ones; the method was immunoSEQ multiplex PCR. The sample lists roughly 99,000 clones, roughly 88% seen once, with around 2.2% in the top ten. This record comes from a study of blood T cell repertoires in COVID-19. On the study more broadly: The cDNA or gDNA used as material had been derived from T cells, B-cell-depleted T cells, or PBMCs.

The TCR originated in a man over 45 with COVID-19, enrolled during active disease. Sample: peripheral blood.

The CDR3 region has the DNA TGTGCCACCAGCAGAGACTGGCAGGGGGCCAGGTACAATGAGCAGTTCTTC. As protein: CATSRDWQGARYNEQFF. The chain uses TRBV15 and TRBJ2-1; 8 positions agree with TRBD1. Losses at the gene ends were 0 bases for V and 4 bases for J; bases not matched to a gene: 8. CDR1 LNHNV and CDR2 YYDKDF come from the germline V gene (reference sequence). This CDR3 has 17 residues.